The 20 T cell receptor beta chains below were found in one sample sequenced in a study of blood T cells in healthy people across ages. Sample-barcoded 5' priming and a J-beta primer mix drove a second PCR of 7 to 11 cycles. TCRdb called the 5' RACE reads again in MiXCR, with one record for every CDR3 protein. In the table there are some 1.5 million distinct CDR3 sequences, 28% of which are singletons. The sequencing sample was made of blood. These receptors came from a woman under 40 in good health.

About this clonotype: Compared with germline, one end of the junction differs, possibly owing to a read error. CDR3 in DNA: TGTGCCGGGAGCGCCGGGACTAGCTACGAGCAGTACTTC. Amino acid sequence: CAGSAGTSYEQYF. The chain joins TRBV30 to TRBJ2-7; TRBD2 aligns across 8 bases. The CDR3 totals 13 residues. Germline V CDR1 and CDR2: GTSNPN, SVGIG (reference sequence).

This clonotype was seen a few times. V usage is TRBV12-5 and J usage is TRBJ1-1, with D uncertain. Germline CDR1 LGHNT, CDR2 FRNRAP. This CDR3 contains 13 residues. V was trimmed by 1 base and J by 7 bases, leaving 10 bases between them. Written as DNA, the CDR3 is TGTGCTAGTGGTTTGGGGATACAGCTTGAAGCTTTCTTT. It translates to CASGLGIQLEAFF.

The V and J genes are TRBV20-1 and TRBJ2-3, with TRBD2 matching over 7 bases. The CDR3 consists of 17 residues. Trimming removed 0 bases from V and 1 base from J; junction bases left unmatched: 10. Germline V gives CDR1 DFQATT, CDR2 SNEGSKA (reference sequence). The CDR3 spells CSARDVRAAGGTDTQYF. The CDR3 coding sequence is TGCAGTGCTAGAGATGTCCGGGCCGCGGGGGGCACAGATACGCAGTATTTT.

A remark on this clonotype: Being one base from a much bigger clone, this may be a read error. The CDR3 end shows no conserved phenylalanine or tryptophan, and so a read error is likely. V gene TRBV5-5 combines with J gene TRBJ2-7; the D call may be TRBD1 or TRBD2 (6 bases each). The last part of the DNA fits TRBJ2-5 better; the J call may be wrong. The CDR3 runs to 14 residues. The germline CDR1 and CDR2 sequences are SGHKS and YYEKEE (reference sequence). CDR3 region: CASSWLGGGETQYI. DNA for the CDR3: TGTGCCAGCAGCTGGTTAGGAGGGGGGGAGACCCAGTACATC.

This clonotype was seen a handful of times. The chain carries TRBV20-1 and TRBJ1-5; TRBD1 might be the D (6 bases). The CDR3 runs 13 residues. Germline CDR1 DFQATT, CDR2 SNEGSKA (reference sequence). Trimming pared 6 bases from V and 0 bases from J, leaving 9 bases between. The CDR3: CSARTASNQPQHF. In DNA form, the CDR3 reads TGCAGTGCACGGACAGCTAGCAATCAGCCCCAGCATTTT.

This clonotype occurred a few times. J is TRBJ2-1 and V is TRBV15; TRBD2 matches at 7 bases. Trimming at V came to 0 bases and at J to 8 bases, leaving 13 bases not matched to a gene. Germline V gene data show CDR1 as LNHNV and CDR2 as YYDKDF (reference sequence). The CDR3 is 17 amino acids. The CDR3 DNA reads TGTGCCACCAGCAGAGATCCGCCAGCGGGGAGATACGATGAGCAGTTCTTC. Its translation: CATSRDPPAGRYDEQFF.

This clonotype was picked up a small number of times. The gene calls are TRBV5-1 and TRBJ2-1, with TRBD2 as a possible D gene (6 bases). Germline CDR1 reads SGHRS; CDR2 reads YFSETQ. The V and J ends lost 5 bases and 2 bases respectively, with 23 bases between them. The CDR3 length is 18 residues. This CDR3 reads CASRRVFTGTAAYNEQFF. CDR3 nucleotides: TGCGCCAGCAGACGGGTTTTCACCGGGACTGCGGCCTACAATGAGCAGTTCTTC.

Points on this clonotype: A read error may produce the germline difference seen at one junction end. V gene TRBV11-2 combines with J gene TRBJ1-1; no clear D gene. Per germline, CDR1 SGHAT and CDR2 FQNNGV. The CDR3 is made up of 14 amino acids. Written as DNA, the CDR3 is TGTGCCGGCAGCCCAGTCCCCGTGGGCACTGAAGCTTTCTTT. Protein product: CAGSPVPVGTEAFF.

The chain joins TRBV10-2 to TRBJ2-2; D uncertain. Germline CDR1 WSHSY, CDR2 SAAADI. V dropped 4 bases and J dropped 3 bases, with 6 bases sitting between them. The CDR3 covers 13 residues. CDR3 in amino acids: CASSGAYTGELFF. In nucleotides, the CDR3 is TGCGCCAGCAGTGGGGCCTACACCGGGGAGCTGTTTTTT.

A note on this clonotype: Since a much larger clone is just one base distant, this may be a read error. The chain uses TRBV12-3 or TRBV12-4 and TRBJ2-7; 9 nucleotides match TRBD1. The CDR3 contains 16 residues. V trimming: 5 bases; J trimming: 2 bases; junction bases outside the gene matches: 10. CDR3 DNA: TGTGCCAGCAGTCTACGGGGGACAGGGAAAGCCTACGAGCAGTACTTC. Translation: CASSLRGTGKAYEQYF.

The chain uses TRBV5-1 and TRBJ2-7; D assignment may be TRBD1 or TRBD2 (6 bases each). The CDR3 is 12 residues long. Looked up from germline, CDR1 is SGHRS and CDR2 is YFSETQ. The V end lost 2 bases, the J end lost 6 bases, and 9 bases lay between the germline ends. CDR3 DNA: TGCGCCAGCAGCTTCGGGGGCCCCGAGCAGTACTTC. This sequence encodes CASSFGGPEQYF.

This clonotype has more than one count but fewer than ten. The CDR3 sequence is CAIMGTGQGTDTQYF. CDR3 DNA: TGTGCCATCATGGGGACGGGACAGGGCACAGATACGCAGTATTTT. The rearrangement joins TRBV7-9 to TRBJ2-3; 8 bases line up with TRBD1. CDR1 SEHNR and CDR2 FQNEAQ come from the germline V gene (reference sequence). This CDR3 has 15 amino acids. The ends lost 10 bases at V and 1 base at J; junction bases unmatched: 10.

This clonotype was counted a few times. The chain uses TRBV7-2 and TRBJ2-3; D remains unclear. Trimming shortened V by 4 bases and J by 6 bases, and 11 bases separated the two germline ends. Looked up from germline, CDR1 is SGHTA and CDR2 is FQGNSA. The CDR3 runs to 13 residues. The CDR3 DNA reads as TGTGCCAGCAGCTCCCTGGGGTGGGATACGCAGTATTTT. This sequence encodes CASSSLGWDTQYF.

The rearrangement joins TRBV5-6 to TRBJ2-1, with no clear D. V was pared by 6 bases and J by 9 bases, with 13 bases between. There are 12 residues in the CDR3. The V gene's germline CDR1 is SGHDT and CDR2 YYEEEE. This CDR3 is CASNPMLREQFF. The CDR3 coding sequence is TGTGCCAGCAACCCTATGTTGCGTGAGCAGTTCTTC. The full variable domain, its missing parts supplied by reference TRBV5-6 and TRBJ2-1, is DAGVTQSPTHLIKTRGQQVTLRCSPKSGHDTVSWYQQALGQGPQFIFQYYEEEERQRGNFPDRFSGHQFPNYSSELNVNALLLGDSALYLCASNPMLREQFFGPGTRLTVL.

In its sample, this clonotype was seen a few times. V gene TRBV7-2 combines with J gene TRBJ1-5; no firm D call. CDR1 SGHTA and CDR2 FQGNSA come from the germline V gene. V shed 7 bases and J shed 1 base, with 11 bases lying between them. This CDR3 region has 14 residues. The CDR3 DNA is TGTGCCAGCACTTCGAGGTTAAGCAATCAGCCCCAGCATTTT. It is translated as CASTSRLSNQPQHF.

Remarks on this clonotype: The junction does not match germline at one end; this may be a read error. The rearrangement uses TRBV3-1 and TRBJ1-6; D perhaps matches TRBD1 (5 bases). Germline assignment: CDR1 LGHDT and CDR2 YNNKEL (reference sequence). The CDR3 length is 15 residues. The CDR3 loop is CVSSQGVGFGVPLHF. CDR3 nucleotide sequence: TGTGTCAGCAGCCAAGGGGTCGGCTTCGGGGTGCCCCTCCACTTT.

This clonotype was counted only a few times. This chain joins TRBV5-1 and TRBJ2-3; 10 bases are shared with TRBD2. Trimming cost V 0 bases and J 3 bases; bases outside gene matches: 4. CDR1 is SGHRS and CDR2 is YFSETQ in the germline V gene. The CDR3 consists of 16 residues. This CDR3 is CASSLGPGLATDTQYF. The CDR3 coding sequence is TGCGCCAGCAGCTTGGGCCCGGGACTAGCGACAGATACGCAGTATTTT.

The CDR3 region has the DNA TGCAGTGCTAGAGATCGAGTACGGGCGAGTAGCGGGGGGCACAATCGATACAATGAGCAGTTCTTC. Translation gives CSARDRVRASSGGHNRYNEQFF. This chain uses TRBV20-1 with TRBJ2-1; 10 positions match TRBD2. Germline V lookup: CDR1 DFQATT, CDR2 SNEGSKA (reference sequence). With V trimmed by 0 bases and J by 4 bases, 24 bases remained unmatched. This CDR3 has 22 amino acids.

CDR3: CASSLYLTGRYEQYF. In DNA, the CDR3 is TGTGCCAGCAGCTTATATCTGACAGGGAGGTACGAGCAGTACTTC. V is TRBV7-2 and J is TRBJ2-4, with D possibly being TRBD1 (7 bases). The J call is uncertain, as TRBJ2-7 better fits the DNA end. Germline V gives CDR1 SGHTA, CDR2 FQGNSA. The CDR3 spans 15 residues.

The chain combines TRBV12-3 or TRBV12-4 with TRBJ2-5; 8 nucleotides line up with TRBD1. Trimming removed 11 bases from V and 7 bases from J; junction bases left unmatched: 12. CDR3 length: 13 residues. The DNA for the CDR3 is TGTGCCTGTCAGACAGGGGTCTGGGCGACCCAGTACTTC. It yields the protein CACQTGVWATQYF.